This T cell receptor (beta chain) stems from a study of T-cell memory formation after mild COVID-19 (dated by TCRdb to about 2021). The study in broad terms: TCR sequence clusters from the two donors were found to be largely donor specific. Two young, previously healthy adult volunteers made up the cohort, one male and one female. T-cell clones expanding and contracting after mild COVID-19 in two donors were tracked by longitudinal TCRalpha and TCRbeta repertoire sequencing.

Instrument on record: Illumina NovaSeq 6000. TCRalpha and TCRbeta cDNA libraries were built by 5'RACE with constant-segment primers, adding sample barcodes and unique molecular identifiers. RNA was extracted from every sample with Trizol reagent. Amplification of the libraries took two PCR steps, and the second step added a second sample barcode plus Illumina TruSeq adapters. Sequencing of libraries was performed on an Illumina NovaSeq with 2 x 150 bp paired-end reads. In the source study's methods: Reads were demultiplexed and collapsed into UMI-guided consensus sequences with migec v1.2.7. Using mixcr v2.1.11, UMI consensuses were aligned to TRA and TRB V and J templates and then assembled into clonotypes. Clonotypes were classified as expanded or contracted when called significant by both edgeR and NoisET, with noise models trained on biological replicates. For edgeR calls, a false discovery rate-adjusted p below 0.01 and a log2 fold-change threshold of 1 were applied. As an exploratory analysis of dynamics, max-normalized trajectories of the 1000 most abundant clonotypes were examined by PCA with hierarchical clustering. Each responding clone was given a CD4 or CD8 phenotype based on the CD4+ and CD8+ repertoires, which had been sequenced separately. TCRdb ran its own pipeline on the public reads, namely fastp trimming at Q25 and MiXCR clone calling, and kept in-frame beta chains. For every CDR3 protein sequence, its rows merge into one entry that carries the most common genes and DNA. TCRdb's processing, not the study's, gives the V and J calls here. Recorded for this sample are about 320,000 distinct CDR3 sequences; around 15% of them occurred a single time. The ten largest clones take up 21% of the sample.

The germline V gene encodes CDR1 SGHDT and CDR2 YYEEEE. V is clipped by 4 bases and J by 8 bases, and the sequence between their germline boundaries is 12 bases long. The CDR3 sequence holds 13 residues, the cysteine and phenylalanine included. Just the 39-base CDR3 DNA is kept, in frame starting at base 1. The research as a whole found: From day 15 to 85, contracting clones showed balanced CD4/CD8 phenotypes, whereas a second wave of clones that expanded from day 15 to 37 leaned towards CD4+. Some responding clones were found in pre-infection memory, which suggests that pre-existing cross-reactive memory T cells took part in the SARS-CoV-2 response. Whether the second-wave clones peaking on day 37 were SARS-CoV-2 specific was not confirmed. Contracting CD4+ clones appeared mostly in the CM and EM memory subsets, whereas CD8+ clones were enriched in EMRA. The study covered only two mild cases, and larger cohorts including severe cases with pre-infection samples were considered necessary.

In regard to this clonotype: The clone's antigen remains unknown. No base quality information exists; no much larger clone differs at one position.

PBMCs were isolated by Ficoll-Paque density gradient centrifugation. Here the chain combines TRBV5-6 and TRBJ1-4; the D gene lacks a confident call. Source material: PBMCs or a T cell subset sorted from them (not recorded which). This sequence was found in a man between 18 and 35 years old who had mild COVID-19 (a few samples of this study predate the infection). The sample titles of this study are shuffled in the database, so cell type and time point are left out; the donor was told from shared clones. The CDR3 in this case is CASSPFGYEKLFF. The DNA sequence is as follows: TGTGCCAGCAGCCCTTTCGGTTACGAAAAACTGTTTTTT.